This note documents a single T cell receptor beta chain sequence. Its antigen is not known. The source of the sample is a study of beta chain features in type 1 diabetes. Study at large: Age, gender, cell numbers and subset yield matched between patients and controls.

Expressed TCRB transcripts got sequenced, as all isolated RNA was reverse transcribed. Sequencing was performed with immunoSEQ multiplex PCR; in TCRdb, only in-frame clones are kept and a portion is missing. The table has around 250,000 clones, 13% to 15% seen once. Notes on the study in general: Among patients with Type 1 diabetes, TCRB CDR3s were moderately but significantly shorter in every one of the four CD4+ subsets. Insertions were fewer and deletions more numerous at VDJ junctions in type 1 diabetes patients.

This CDR3 has 15 residues. The V end was cut by 4 bases, the J end by 3 bases, with 14 bases between. Germline CDR1 reads SGDLS; CDR2 reads YYNGEE. The V and J genes are TRBV9 and TRBJ2-1, with D maybe TRBD2 (5 bases). This receptor was identified in a man aged 25 to 40 with type 1 diabetes. The sequenced sample consisted of naive CD4+ T cells from blood. The CDR3 nucleotides read TGTGCCAGCAGCTTCCAGAGCGCGGGCTACAATGAGCAGTTCTTC. It is translated as CASSFQSAGYNEQFF.